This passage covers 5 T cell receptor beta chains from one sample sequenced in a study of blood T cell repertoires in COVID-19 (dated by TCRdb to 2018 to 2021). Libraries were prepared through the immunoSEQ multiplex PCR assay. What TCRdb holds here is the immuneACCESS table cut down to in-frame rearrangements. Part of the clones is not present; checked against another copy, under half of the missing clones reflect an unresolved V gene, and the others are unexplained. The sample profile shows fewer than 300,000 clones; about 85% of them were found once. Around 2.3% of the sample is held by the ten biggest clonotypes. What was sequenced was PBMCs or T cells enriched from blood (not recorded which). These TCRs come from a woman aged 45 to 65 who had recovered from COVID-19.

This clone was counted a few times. This chain's CDR3 is CASSLGVPLSTGELFF. The CDR3, as DNA: TGTGCCAGCAGCTTAGGAGTTCCCCTGTCAACCGGGGAGCTGTTTTTT. V gene TRBV7-6 combines with J gene TRBJ2-2; D unclear. Looked up from germline, CDR1 is SGHVS and CDR2 is FNYEAQ. V dropped 1 base and J dropped 5 bases, with 14 bases sitting between them. CDR3 length: 16 amino acids.

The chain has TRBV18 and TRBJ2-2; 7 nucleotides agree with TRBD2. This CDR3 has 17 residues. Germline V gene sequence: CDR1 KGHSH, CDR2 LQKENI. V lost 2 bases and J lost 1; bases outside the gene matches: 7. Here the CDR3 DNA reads TGTGCCAGCTCACCATCCTCGGGGGGACTGAACACCGGGGAGCTGTTTTTT. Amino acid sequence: CASSPSSGGLNTGELFF.

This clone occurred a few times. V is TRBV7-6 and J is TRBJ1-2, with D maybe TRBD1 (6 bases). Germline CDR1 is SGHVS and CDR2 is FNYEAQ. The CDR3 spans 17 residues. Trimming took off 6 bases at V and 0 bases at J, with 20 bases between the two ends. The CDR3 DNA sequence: TGTGCCAGCAGTCAATTCGAGGGGGTTATCGCTAACTATGGCTACACCTTC. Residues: CASSQFEGVIANYGYTF.

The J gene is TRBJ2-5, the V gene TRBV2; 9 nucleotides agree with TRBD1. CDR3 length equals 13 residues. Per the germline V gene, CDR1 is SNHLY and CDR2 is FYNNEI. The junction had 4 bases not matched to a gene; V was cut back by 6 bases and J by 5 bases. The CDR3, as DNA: TGTGCCAGCAGGAAGACAGGGGGGGAGACCCAGTACTTC. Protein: CASRKTGGETQYF.

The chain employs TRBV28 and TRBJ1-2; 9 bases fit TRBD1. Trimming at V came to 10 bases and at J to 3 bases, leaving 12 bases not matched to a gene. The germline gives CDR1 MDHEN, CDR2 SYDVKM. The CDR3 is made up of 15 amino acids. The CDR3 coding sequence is TGTGCCATCACACAGGGGGCGCATGGAGACTATGGCTACACCTTC. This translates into CAITQGAHGDYGYTF.